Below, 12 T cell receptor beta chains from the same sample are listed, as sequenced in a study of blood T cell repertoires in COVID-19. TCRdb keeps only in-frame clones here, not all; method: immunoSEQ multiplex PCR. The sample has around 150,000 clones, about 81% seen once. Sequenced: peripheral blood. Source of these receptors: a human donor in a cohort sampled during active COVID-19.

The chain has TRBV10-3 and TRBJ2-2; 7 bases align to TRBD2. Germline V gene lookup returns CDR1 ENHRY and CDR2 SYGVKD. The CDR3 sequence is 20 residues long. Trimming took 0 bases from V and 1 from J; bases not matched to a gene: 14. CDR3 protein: CAISESRASGFLLNTGELFF. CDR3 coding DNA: TGTGCCATCAGTGAGTCGAGGGCTAGCGGCTTCTTACTGAACACCGGGGAGCTGTTTTTT.

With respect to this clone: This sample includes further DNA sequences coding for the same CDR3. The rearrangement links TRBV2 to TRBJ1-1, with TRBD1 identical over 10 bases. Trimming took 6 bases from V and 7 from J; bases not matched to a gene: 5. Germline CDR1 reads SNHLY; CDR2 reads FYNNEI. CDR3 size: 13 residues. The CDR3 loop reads CASRVDRGGEAFF. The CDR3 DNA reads TGTGCCAGCAGGGTGGACAGGGGGGGTGAAGCTTTCTTT.

The CDR3 loop reads CASSLVGQVTDTQYF. The CDR3 DNA reads as TGTGCCAGCAGCTTAGTTGGGCAGGTCACAGATACGCAGTATTTT. The genes are TRBV7-6 and TRBJ2-3; D is unresolved. With 1 base removed from V and 2 bases from J, the gap between germline ends came to 10 bases. Germline V CDR1 and CDR2: SGHVS, FNYEAQ. The CDR3 loop spans 15 amino acids. Complete variable domain (other parts from reference TRBV7-6 and TRBJ2-3): GAGVSQSPRYKVTKRGQDVALRCDPISGHVSLYWYRQALGQGPEFLTYFNYEAQQDKSGLPNDRFSAERPEGSISTLTIQRTEQRDSAMYRCASSLVGQVTDTQYFGPGTRLTVL.

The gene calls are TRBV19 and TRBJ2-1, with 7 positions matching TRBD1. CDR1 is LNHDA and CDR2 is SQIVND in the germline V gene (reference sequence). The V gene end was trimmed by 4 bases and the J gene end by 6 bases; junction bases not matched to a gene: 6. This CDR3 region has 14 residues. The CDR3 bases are TGTGCCAGTAGTACCGGGACAGTACCCAATGAGCAGTTCTTC. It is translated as CASSTGTVPNEQFF. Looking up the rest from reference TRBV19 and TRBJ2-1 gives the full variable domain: DGGITQSPKYLFRKEGQNVTLSCEQNLNHDAMYWYRQDPGQGLRLIYYSQIVNDFQKGDIAEGYSVSREKKESFPLTVTSAQKNPTAFYLCASSTGTVPNEQFFGPGTRLTVL.

The CDR3: CASSINTAYEQYF. The CDR3 region has the DNA TGTGCCAGTAGTATTAATACAGCCTACGAGCAGTACTTC. V and J are TRBV19 and TRBJ2-7; D unclear. Trimming pared 3 bases from V and 2 bases from J, leaving 8 bases between. The germline gives CDR1 LNHDA, CDR2 SQIVND (reference sequence). The CDR3 is 13 residues long.

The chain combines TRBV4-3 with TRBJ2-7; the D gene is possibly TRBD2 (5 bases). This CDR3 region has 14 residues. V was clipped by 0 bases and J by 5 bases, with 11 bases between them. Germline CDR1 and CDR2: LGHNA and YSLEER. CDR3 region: CASSQEFGVHEQYF. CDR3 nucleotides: TGCGCCAGCAGCCAAGAATTCGGGGTCCACGAGCAGTACTTC.

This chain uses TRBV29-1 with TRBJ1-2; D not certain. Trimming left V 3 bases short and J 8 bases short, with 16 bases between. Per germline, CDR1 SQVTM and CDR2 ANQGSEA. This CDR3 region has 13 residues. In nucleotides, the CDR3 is TGCAGCGTTGAGGGCAGGTTGTTTGACGGCTACACCTTC. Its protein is CSVEGRLFDGYTF.

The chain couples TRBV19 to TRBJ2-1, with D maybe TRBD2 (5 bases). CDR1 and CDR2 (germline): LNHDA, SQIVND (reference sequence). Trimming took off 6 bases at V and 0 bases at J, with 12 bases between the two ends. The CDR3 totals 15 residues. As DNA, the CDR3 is TGTGCCAGTAGCACTACTAGGAGCTCCTACAATGAGCAGTTCTTC. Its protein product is CASSTTRSSYNEQFF.

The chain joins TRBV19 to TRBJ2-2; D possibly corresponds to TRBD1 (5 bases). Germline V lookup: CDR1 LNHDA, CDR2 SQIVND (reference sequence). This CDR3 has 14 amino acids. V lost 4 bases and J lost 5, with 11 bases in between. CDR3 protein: CASSNPGWTGELFF. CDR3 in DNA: TGTGCCAGTAGTAACCCAGGGTGGACCGGGGAGCTGTTTTTT.

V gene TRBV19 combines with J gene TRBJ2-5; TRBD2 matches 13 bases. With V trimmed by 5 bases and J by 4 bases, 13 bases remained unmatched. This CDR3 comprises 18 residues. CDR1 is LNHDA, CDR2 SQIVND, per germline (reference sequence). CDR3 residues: CASSLRTSGGFRGETQYF. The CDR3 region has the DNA TGTGCCAGTAGTCTTCGGACTAGCGGGGGCTTTAGGGGAGAGACCCAGTACTTC.

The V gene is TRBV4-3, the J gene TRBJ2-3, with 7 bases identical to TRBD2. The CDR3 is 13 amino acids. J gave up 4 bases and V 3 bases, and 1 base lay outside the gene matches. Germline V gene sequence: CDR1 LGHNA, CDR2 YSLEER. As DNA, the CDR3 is TGCGCCAGCAGCCACCGGGAGGCAGATACGCAGTATTTT. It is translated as CASSHREADTQYF.

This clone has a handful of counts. CDR3 protein: CASRLGQPSGELFF. DNA of the CDR3: TGTGCCAGCAGACTGGGCCAGCCATCCGGGGAGCTGTTTTTT. The chain carries TRBV27 and TRBJ2-2, with unresolved D. V dropped 6 bases and J dropped 6 bases, with 14 bases sitting between them. Germline V gene data show CDR1 as MNHEY and CDR2 as SMNVEV (reference sequence). The CDR3 spans 14 residues.